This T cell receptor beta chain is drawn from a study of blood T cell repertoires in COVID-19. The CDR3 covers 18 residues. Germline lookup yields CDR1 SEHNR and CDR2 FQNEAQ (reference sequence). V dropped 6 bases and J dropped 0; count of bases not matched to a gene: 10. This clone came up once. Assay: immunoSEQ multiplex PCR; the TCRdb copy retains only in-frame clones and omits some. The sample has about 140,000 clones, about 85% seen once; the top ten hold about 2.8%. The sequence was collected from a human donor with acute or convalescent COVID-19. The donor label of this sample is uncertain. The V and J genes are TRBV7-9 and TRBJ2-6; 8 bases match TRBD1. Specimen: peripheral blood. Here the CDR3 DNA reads TGTGCCAGCAGGGACAGGGAGGCTGACTCCTCTGGGGCCAACGTCCTGACTTTC. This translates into CASRDREADSSGANVLTF.